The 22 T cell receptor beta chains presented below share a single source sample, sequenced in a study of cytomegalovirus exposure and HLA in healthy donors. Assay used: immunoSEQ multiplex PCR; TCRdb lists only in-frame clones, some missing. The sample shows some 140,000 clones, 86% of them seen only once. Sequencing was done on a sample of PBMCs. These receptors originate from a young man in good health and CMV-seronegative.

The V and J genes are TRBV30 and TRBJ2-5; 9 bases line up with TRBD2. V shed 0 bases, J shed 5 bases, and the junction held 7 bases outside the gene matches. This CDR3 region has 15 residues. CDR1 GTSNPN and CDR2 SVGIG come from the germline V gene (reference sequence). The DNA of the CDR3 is TGTGCCTGGAGTGTACGGCGGGGGGGATTGGAGACCCAGTACTTC. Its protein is CAWSVRRGGLETQYF.

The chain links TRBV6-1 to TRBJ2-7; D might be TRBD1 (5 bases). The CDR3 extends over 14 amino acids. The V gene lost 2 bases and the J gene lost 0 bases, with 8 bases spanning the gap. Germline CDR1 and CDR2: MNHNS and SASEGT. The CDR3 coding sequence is TGTGCCAGCAGTGAATGGGGCGGCTCCTACGAGCAGTACTTC. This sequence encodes CASSEWGGSYEQYF.

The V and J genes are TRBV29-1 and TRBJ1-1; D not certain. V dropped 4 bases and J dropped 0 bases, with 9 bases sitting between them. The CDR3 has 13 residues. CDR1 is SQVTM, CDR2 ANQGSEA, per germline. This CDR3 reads CSVALQMNTEAFF. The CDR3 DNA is TGCAGCGTTGCCCTACAGATGAACACTGAAGCTTTCTTT.

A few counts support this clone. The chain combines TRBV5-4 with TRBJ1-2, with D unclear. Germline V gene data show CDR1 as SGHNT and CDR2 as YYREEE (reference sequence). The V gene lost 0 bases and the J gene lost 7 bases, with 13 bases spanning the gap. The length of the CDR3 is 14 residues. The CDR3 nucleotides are TGTGCCAGCAGCTTGGCACGCGCGGGAGGTGGCTACACCTTC. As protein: CASSLARAGGGYTF.

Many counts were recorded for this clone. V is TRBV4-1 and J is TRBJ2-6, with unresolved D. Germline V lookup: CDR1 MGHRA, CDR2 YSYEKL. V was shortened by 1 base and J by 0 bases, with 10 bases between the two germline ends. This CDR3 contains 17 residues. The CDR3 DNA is TGCGCCAGCAGCCAAGTCCTTCTCAGCTCTGGGGCCAACGTCCTGACTTTC. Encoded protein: CASSQVLLSSGANVLTF.

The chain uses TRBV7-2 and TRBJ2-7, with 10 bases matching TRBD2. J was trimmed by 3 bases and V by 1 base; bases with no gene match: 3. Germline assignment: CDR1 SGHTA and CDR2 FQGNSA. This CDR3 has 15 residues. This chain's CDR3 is CASSLVAGGLYEQYF. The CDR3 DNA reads TGTGCCAGCAGCTTAGTAGCGGGAGGCCTCTACGAGCAGTACTTC.

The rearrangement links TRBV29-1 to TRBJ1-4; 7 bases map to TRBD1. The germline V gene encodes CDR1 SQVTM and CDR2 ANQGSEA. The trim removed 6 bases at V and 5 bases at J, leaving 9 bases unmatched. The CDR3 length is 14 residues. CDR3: CSVSRGQANEKLFF. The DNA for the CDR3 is TGCAGCGTATCGAGGGGGCAGGCGAATGAAAAACTGTTTTTT.

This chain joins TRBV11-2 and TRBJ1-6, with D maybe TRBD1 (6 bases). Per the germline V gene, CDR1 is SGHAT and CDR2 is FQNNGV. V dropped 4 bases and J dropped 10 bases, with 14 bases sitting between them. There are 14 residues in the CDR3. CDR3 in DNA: TGTGCCAGCAGCTCTAACAGGGATTACTCACCCCTCCACTTT. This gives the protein CASSSNRDYSPLHF.

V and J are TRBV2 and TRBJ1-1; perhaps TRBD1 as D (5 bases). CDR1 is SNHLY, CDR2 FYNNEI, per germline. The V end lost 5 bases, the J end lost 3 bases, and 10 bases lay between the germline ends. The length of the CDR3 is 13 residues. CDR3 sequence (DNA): TGTGCCAGCAGTAAGACAGCAGACACTGAAGCTTTCTTT. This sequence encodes CASSKTADTEAFF.

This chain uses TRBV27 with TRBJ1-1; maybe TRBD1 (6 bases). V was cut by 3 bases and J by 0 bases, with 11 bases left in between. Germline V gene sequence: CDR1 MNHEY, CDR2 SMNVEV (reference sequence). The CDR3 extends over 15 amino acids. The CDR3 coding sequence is TGTGCCAGCAGTTTCTACAGGGAACTGAACACTGAAGCTTTCTTT. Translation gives CASSFYRELNTEAFF.

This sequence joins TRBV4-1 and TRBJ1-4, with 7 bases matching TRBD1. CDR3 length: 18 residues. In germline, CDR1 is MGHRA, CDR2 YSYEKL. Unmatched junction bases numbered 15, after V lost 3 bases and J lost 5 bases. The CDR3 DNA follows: TGCGCCAGCAGCCAGGAAGGACAGGTTTGGGGTCTAAATGAAAAACTGTTTTTT. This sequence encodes CASSQEGQVWGLNEKLFF.

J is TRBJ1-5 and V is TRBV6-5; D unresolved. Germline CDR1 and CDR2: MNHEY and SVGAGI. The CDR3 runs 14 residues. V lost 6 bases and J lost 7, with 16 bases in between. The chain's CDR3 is CASSQLSGSQPQHF. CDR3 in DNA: TGTGCCAGCAGCCAGCTTTCCGGGTCACAGCCCCAGCATTTT.

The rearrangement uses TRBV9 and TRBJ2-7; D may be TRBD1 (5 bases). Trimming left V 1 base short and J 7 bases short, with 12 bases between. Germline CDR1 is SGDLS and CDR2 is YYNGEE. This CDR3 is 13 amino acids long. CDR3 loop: CASSVTPKGEQYF. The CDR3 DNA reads TGTGCCAGCAGCGTAACCCCCAAGGGGGAGCAGTACTTC.

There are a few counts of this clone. CDR3 bases: TGTGCCAGCTCAAACAGCACGAATCAGCCCCAGCATTTT. This sequence encodes CASSNSTNQPQHF. The V call is TRBV18, the J call TRBJ1-5; D ambiguous. This CDR3 is built from 13 residues. Trimming removed 5 bases from V and 4 bases from J, with 9 bases in between. Germline-derived CDR1 and CDR2 are KGHSH and LQKENI.

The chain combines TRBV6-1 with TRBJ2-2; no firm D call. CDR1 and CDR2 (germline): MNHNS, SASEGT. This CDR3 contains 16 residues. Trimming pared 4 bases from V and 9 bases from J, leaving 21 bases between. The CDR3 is CASSAPLIRPTRELFF. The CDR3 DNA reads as TGTGCCAGCAGTGCCCCCCTAATTCGCCCTACCCGGGAGCTGTTTTTT.

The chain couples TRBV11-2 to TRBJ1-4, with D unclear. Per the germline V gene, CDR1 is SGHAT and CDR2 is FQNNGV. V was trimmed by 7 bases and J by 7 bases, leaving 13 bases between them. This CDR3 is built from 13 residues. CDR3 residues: CASTEVAGEKLFF. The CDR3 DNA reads TGTGCCAGCACCGAGGTAGCTGGTGAAAAACTGTTTTTT.

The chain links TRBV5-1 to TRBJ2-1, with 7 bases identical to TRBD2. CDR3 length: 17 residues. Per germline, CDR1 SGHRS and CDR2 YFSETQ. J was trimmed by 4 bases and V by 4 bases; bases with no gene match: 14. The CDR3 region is CASSMDLASGAYNEQFF. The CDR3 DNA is TGCGCCAGCAGCATGGACCTGGCTAGCGGAGCTTACAATGAGCAGTTCTTC.

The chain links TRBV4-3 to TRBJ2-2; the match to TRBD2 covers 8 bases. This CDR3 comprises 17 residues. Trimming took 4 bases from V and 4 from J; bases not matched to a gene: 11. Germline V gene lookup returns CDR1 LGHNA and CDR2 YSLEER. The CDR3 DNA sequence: TGCGCCAGCAGCCCTCATGCCTTAGCGGGAAGCACCGGGGAGCTGTTTTTT. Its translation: CASSPHALAGSTGELFF.

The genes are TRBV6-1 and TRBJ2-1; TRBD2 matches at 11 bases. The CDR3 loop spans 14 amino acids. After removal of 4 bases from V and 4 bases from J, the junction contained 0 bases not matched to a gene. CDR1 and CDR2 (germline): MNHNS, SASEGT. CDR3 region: CASSGLAGYNEQFF. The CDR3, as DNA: TGTGCCAGCAGTGGACTAGCGGGGTACAATGAGCAGTTCTTC.

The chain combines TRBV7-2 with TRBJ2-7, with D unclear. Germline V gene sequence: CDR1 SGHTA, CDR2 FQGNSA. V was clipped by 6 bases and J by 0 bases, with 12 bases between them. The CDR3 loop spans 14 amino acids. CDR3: CASRNQRSSYEQYF. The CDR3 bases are TGTGCCAGCAGAAATCAAAGGAGCTCCTACGAGCAGTACTTC.

The DNA of the CDR3 is TGTGCCAGCAGCTCCCAAGGACTAGCGGACTACGAGCAGTACTTC. Amino acids: CASSSQGLADYEQYF. The rearrangement links TRBV13 to TRBJ2-7; 10 nucleotides match TRBD2. In germline, CDR1 is PRHDT, CDR2 FYEKMQ (reference sequence). V shed 4 bases and J 3 bases; nucleotides not matched to a gene: 6. This CDR3 comprises 15 residues. The full variable domain, in which reference TRBV13 and TRBJ2-7 provide the parts outside the CDR3, is AAGVIQSPRHLIKEKRETATLKCYPIPRHDTVYWYQQGPGQDPQFLISFYEKMQSDKGSIPDRFSAQQFSDYHSELNMSSLELGDSALYFCASSSQGLADYEQYFGPGTRLTVT.

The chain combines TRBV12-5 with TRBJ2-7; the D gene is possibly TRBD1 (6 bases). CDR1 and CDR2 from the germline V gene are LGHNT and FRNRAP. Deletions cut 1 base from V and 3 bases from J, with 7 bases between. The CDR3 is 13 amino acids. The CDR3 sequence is CASGLADSYEQYF. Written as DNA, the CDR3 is TGTGCTAGTGGTTTGGCGGACAGCTACGAGCAGTACTTC.